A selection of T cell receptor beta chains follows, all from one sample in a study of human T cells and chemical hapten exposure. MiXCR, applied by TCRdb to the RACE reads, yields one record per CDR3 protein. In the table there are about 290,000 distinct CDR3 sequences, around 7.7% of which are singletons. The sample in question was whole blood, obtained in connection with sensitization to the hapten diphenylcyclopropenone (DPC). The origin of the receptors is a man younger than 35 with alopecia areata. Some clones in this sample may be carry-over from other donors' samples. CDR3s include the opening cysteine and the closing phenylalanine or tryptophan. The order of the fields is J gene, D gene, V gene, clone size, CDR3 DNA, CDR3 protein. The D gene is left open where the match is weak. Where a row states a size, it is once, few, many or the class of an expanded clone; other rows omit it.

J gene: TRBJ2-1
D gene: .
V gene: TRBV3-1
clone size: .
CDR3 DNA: TGTGCCAGCAGCCAAGACGGGGCTGGTAGCGGTTGGGATGAGCAGTTCTTC
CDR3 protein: CASSQDGAGSGWDEQFF

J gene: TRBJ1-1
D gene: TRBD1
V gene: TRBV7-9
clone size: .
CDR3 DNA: TGTGCCAGCAGACGAGACAGGGGGGGAACTGAAGCTTTCTTT
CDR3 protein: CASRRDRGGTEAFF

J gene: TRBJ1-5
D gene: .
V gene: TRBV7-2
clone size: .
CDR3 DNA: TGTGCCAGCAGCTTCCTCCGGGACGGCAATCAGCCCCAGCATTTT
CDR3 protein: CASSFLRDGNQPQHF

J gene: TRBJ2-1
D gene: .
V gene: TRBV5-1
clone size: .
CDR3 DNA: TGCGCCAGCAGCATGAACAATGAGCAGTTCTTC
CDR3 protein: CASSMNNEQFF

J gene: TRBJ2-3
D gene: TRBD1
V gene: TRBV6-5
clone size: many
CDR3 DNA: TGTGCCAGCAGTCTGACAGGGTCCGCAGATACGCAGTATTTT
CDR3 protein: CASSLTGSADTQYF

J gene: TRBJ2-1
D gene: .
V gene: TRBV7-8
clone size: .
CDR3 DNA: TGTGCCAGCAGCTTAATTGGTCGGCAGGGGATCTACAATGAGCAGTTCTTC
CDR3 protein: CASSLIGRQGIYNEQFF

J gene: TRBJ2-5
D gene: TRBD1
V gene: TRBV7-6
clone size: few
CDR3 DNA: TGTGCCAGCAGCTCTACGACAGGGAAGGAGACCCAGTACTTC
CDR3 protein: CASSSTTGKETQYF

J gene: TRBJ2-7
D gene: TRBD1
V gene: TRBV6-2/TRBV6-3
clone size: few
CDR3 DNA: TGTGCCAGCTGCCGGGACAGGTCCTACGAGCAGTACTTC
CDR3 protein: CASCRDRSYEQYF

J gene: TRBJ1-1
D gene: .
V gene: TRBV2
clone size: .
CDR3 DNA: TGTGCCAGCAGCGAAAGGACTGGCAGATCGAAACTCGGCTTTGTCGGAGCTTTCTTT
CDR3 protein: CASSERTGRSKLGFVGAFF

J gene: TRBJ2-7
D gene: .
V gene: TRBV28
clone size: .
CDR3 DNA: TGTGCCAGCATCGGGGACTACGAGCAGTACTTC
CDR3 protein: CASIGDYEQYF

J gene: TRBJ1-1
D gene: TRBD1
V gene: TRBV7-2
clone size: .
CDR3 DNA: TGTGCCAGCAGCTCGCGACAGGGGGCCACTGAAGCTTTCTTT
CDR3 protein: CASSSRQGATEAFF

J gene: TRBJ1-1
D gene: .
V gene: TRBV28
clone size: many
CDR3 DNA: TGTGCCAGCAGTTTACCCGGAACTGAAGCTTTCTTT
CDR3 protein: CASSLPGTEAFF

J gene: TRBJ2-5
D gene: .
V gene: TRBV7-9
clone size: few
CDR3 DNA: TGTGCCAGCAGCCCCGACAGGTTCGAAGAGACCCAGTACTTC
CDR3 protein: CASSPDRFEETQYF

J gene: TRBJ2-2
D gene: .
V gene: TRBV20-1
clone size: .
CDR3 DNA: TGCAGTGCTAGTCCCAGGCTAGGCGGGGAGCTGTTTTTT
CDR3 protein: CSASPRLGGELFF

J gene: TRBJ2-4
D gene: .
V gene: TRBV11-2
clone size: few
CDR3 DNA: TGTGCCAGCACCCCGGGACAACAAAACATTCAGTACTTC
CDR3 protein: CASTPGQQNIQYF

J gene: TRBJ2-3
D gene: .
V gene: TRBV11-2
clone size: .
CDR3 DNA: TGTGCCAGCAGCTTATATGGAAACCCGAACACAGATACGCAGTATTTT
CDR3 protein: CASSLYGNPNTDTQYF

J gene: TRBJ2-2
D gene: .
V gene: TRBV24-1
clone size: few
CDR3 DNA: TGTGCCACCAGTGACAGGGGAAAGAACACCGGGGAGCTGTTTTTT
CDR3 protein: CATSDRGKNTGELFF

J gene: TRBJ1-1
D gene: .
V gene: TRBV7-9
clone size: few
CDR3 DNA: TGTGCCAGCAGCTTGGAGGGGCACACTGAAGCTTTCTTT
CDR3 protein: CASSLEGHTEAFF

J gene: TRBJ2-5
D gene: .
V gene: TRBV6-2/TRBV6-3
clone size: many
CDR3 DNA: TGTGCCAGCAGTTACCCCCGGGGAGGGACCCAGTACTTC
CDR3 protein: CASSYPRGGTQYF

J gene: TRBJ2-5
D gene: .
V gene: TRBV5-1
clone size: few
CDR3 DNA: TGCGCCAGCAGCGGGGACATTCAAGAGACCCAGTACTTC
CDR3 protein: CASSGDIQETQYF

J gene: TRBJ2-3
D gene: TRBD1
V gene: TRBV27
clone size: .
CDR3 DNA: TGTGCCAGCAGTCCGTGGACAGGGGGGACAGATACGCAGTATTTT
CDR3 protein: CASSPWTGGTDTQYF

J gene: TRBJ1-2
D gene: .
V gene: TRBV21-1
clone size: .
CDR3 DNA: TGTGCCAGCAGCGCCTCTTCCAGGGGTGGGAATGGCTACACCTTC
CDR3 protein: CASSASSRGGNGYTF

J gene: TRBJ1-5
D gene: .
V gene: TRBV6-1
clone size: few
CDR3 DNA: TGTGCCAGCAGGGGCAGGGACCCCCACCTGAGGTCCCAGCATTTT
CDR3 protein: CASRGRDPHLRSQHF

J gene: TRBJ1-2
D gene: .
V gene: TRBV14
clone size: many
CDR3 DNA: TGTGCCAGCAGCCGGGGGGCATACACTAACTATGGCTACACCTTC
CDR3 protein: CASSRGAYTNYGYTF

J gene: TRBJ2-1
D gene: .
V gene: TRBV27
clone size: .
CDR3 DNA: TGTGCCAGCAGATCTACTAGCACGAGCTCCTACAATGAGCAGTTCTTC
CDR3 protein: CASRSTSTSSYNEQFF

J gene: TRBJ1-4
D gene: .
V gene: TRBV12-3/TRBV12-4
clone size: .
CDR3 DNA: TGTGCCAGCACCAGGGAAGGGAAACTGTTTTTT
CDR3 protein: CASTREGKLFF

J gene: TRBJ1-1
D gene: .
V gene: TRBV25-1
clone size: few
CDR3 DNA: TGTGCCAGCAGTGACGGGATCCTAGCTTTCTTT
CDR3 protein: CASSDGILAFF

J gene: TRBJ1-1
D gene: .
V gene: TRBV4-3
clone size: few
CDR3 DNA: TGCGCCAGCAGCCAAGATTTGTGGTATGAAGCTTTCTTT
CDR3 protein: CASSQDLWYEAFF

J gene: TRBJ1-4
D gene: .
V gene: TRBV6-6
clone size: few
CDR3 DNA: TGTGCGTCAGGGTTTGAAAAACTGTTTTTT
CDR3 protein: CASGFEKLFF

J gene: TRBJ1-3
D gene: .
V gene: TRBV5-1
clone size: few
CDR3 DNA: TGCGCCAGCAGAGAGCCAAGTTCCGGTGGAAACACCATATATTTT
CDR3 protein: CASREPSSGGNTIYF

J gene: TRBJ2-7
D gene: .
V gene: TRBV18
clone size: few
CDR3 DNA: TGTGCCAGCTCACCAGAGACGGGTTCCTACGAGCAGTACTTC
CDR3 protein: CASSPETGSYEQYF

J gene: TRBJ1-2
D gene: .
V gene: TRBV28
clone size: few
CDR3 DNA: TGTGCCAGCAGTTCGGGACTAACAGGCTACACCTTC
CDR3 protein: CASSSGLTGYTF

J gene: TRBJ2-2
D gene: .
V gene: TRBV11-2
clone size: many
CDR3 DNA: TGTGCCAGCAGCTTACTAGGGGGGCTGGTCACCGGGGAGCTGTTTTTT
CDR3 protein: CASSLLGGLVTGELFF